The rows below give T cell receptor beta chains drawn from one sample of a study of esophageal squamous cell carcinoma tumors. Via MiXCR, TCRdb re-called the 5' RACE reads, giving one row per CDR3 protein. The sample holds just over 1,000 distinct CDR3 sequences; about 14% are singletons and the top ten take 18%. Sequencing was done on a sample of tumor tissue. The receptors were sampled from a man aged 50-79 years with esophageal squamous cell carcinoma. Both conserved end residues are trimmed from each CDR3. Each record gives: J gene, CDR3 length, V gene, CDR3 protein.

>TRBJ2-1|11|TRBV19
ASSTTTGPRQF
>TRBJ2-2|11|TRBV10-1
ASSASITGERF
>TRBJ2-5|12|TRBV7-8
ASSGMGGGETQY
>TRBJ1-1|9|TRBV5-1
ASSTQSEAF
>TRBJ1-2|10|TRBV5-4
ASSLSGGGDT
>TRBJ2-7|13|TRBV7-9
ASSLWGGALYEQY
>TRBJ2-2|13|TRBV5-6
ASSFGTGNTGELF
>TRBJ2-1|14|TRBV2
ASSERVAGAYNEQF
>TRBJ2-7|11|TRBV29-1
SVLLDSLYEQY
>TRBJ2-7|12|TRBV6-5
VSSYWTGAYEQY
>TRBJ2-7|10|TRBV3-1
ASSQVGYEQY
>TRBJ2-7|11|TRBV7-9
ASSLASVYEQY
>TRBJ1-2|14|TRBV12-3/TRBV12-4
ASSLDRGIPNYGDT
>TRBJ2-3|10|TRBV2
ASSDSRVVHE
>TRBJ1-2|14|TRBV9
ASSVGDSMGYYGDT
>TRBJ2-7|13|TRBV18
ASSPMQREQREQY
>TRBJ2-2|10|TRBV29-1
SGLGNTGELF
>TRBJ1-2|11|TRBV4-1
ASSQDPYYGDT
>TRBJ2-7|16|TRBV4-1
ASSQAPDRTGWLYEQY
>TRBJ2-7|14|TRBV15
ATSRPYRVEAYEQY
>TRBJ2-7|11|TRBV2
ASRRGQSYEQY
>TRBJ2-2|13|TRBV5-5
ASSLGPEGGGELF
>TRBJ2-5|10|TRBV28
ASGRDQETQY
>TRBJ2-7|13|TRBV29-1
SVEDHRGVTYEQY